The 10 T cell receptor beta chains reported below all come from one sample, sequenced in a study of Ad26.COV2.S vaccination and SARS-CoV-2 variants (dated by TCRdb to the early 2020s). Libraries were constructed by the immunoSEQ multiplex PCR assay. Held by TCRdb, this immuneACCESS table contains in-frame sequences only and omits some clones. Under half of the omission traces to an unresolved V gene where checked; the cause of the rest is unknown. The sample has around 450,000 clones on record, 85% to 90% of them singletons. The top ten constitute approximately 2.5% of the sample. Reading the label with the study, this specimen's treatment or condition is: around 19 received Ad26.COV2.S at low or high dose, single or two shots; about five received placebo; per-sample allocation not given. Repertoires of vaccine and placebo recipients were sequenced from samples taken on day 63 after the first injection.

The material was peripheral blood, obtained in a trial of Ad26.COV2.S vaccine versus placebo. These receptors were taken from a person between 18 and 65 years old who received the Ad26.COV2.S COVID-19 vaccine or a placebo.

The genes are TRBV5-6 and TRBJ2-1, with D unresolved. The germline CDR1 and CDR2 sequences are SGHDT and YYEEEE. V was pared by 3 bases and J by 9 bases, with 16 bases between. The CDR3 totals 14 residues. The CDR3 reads CASSSPDGYLEQFF. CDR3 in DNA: TGTGCCAGCAGCTCCCCGGACGGGTACCTTGAGCAGTTCTTC.

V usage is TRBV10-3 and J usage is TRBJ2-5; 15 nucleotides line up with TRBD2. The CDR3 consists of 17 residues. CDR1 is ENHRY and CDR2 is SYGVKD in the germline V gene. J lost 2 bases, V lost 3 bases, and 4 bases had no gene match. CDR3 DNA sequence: TGTGCCATCAGTGATCCCGGGACTAGCGGGGGGCAAGAGACCCAGTACTTC. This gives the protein CAISDPGTSGGQETQYF.

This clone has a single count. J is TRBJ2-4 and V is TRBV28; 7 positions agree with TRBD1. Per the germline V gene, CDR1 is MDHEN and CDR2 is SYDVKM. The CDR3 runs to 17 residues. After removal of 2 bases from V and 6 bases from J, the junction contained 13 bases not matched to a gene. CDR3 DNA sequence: TGTGCCAGCAGTTTACTTTCGTCCGGGACAGTGAGAAACATTCAGTACTTC. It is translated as CASSLLSSGTVRNIQYF.

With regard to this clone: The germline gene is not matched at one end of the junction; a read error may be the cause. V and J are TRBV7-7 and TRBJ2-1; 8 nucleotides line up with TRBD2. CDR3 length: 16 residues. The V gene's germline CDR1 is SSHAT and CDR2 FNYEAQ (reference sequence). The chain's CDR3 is CASSLTLAGDYNEQFF. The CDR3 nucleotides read TGTGCTAGCAGCCTAACCCTAGCGGGCGACTACAATGAGCAGTTCTTC.

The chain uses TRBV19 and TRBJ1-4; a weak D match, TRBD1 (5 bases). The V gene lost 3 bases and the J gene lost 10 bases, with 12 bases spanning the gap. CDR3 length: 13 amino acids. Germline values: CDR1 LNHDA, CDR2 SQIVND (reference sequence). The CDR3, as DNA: TGTGCCAGTAGTATTGGTACAGGTGGAAAACTGTTTTTT. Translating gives CASSIGTGGKLFF.

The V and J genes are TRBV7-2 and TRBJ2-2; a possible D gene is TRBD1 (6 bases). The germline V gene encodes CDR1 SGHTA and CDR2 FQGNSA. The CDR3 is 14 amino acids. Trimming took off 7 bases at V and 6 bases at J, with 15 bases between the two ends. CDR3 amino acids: CASTRSQGSGELFF. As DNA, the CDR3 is TGTGCCAGCACCAGAAGTCAGGGGTCCGGGGAGCTGTTTTTT.

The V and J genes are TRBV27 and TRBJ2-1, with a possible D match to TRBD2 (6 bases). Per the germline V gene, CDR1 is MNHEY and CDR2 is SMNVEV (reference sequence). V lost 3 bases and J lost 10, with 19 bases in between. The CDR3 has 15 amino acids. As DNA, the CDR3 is TGTGCCAGCAGTTTCCTCTTTGGGGGTGCGGGGGAGCAGTTCTTC. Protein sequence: CASSFLFGGAGEQFF.

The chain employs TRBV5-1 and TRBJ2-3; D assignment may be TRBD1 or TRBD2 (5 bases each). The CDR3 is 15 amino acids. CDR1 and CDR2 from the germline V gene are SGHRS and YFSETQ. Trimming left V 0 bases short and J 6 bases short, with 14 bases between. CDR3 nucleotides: TGCGCCAGCAGCTTGGGGATCCGGGGCCCCGATACGCAGTATTTT. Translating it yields CASSLGIRGPDTQYF.

This CDR3 is CASTDRGGARPQHF. CDR3 in DNA: TGTGCCAGTACCGACAGAGGGGGTGCCCGGCCCCAGCATTTT. The J gene is TRBJ1-5, the V gene TRBV19, with a possible D match to TRBD1 (6 bases). V gave up 7 bases and J gave up 9 bases, with 19 bases separating them. Germline CDR1 LNHDA, CDR2 SQIVND (reference sequence). This CDR3 has 14 residues.

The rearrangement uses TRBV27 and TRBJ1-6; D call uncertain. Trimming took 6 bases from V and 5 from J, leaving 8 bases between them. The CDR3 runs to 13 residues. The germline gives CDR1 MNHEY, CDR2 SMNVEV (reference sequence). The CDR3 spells CASSFGNNSPLHF. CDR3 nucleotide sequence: TGTGCCAGCAGCTTTGGGAATAATTCACCCCTCCACTTT.